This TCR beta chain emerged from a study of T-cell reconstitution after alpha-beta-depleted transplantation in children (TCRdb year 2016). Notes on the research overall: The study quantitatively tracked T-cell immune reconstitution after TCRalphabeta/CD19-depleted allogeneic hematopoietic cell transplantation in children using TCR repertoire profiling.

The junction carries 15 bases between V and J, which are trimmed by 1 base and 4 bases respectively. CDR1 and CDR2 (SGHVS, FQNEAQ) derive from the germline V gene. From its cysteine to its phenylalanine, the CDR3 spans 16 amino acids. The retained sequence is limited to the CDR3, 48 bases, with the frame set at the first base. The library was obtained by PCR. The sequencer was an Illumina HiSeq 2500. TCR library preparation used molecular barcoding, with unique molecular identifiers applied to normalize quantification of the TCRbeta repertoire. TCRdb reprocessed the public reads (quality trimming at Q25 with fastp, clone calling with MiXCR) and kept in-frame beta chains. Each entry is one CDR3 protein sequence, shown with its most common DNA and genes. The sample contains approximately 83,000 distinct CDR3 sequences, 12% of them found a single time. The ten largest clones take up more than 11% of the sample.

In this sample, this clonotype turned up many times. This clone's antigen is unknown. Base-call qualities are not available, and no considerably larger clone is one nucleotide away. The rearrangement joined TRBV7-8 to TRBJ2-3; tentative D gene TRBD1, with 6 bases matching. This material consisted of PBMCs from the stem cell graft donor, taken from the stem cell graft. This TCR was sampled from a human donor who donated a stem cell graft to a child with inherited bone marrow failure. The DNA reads TGTGCCAGCAGCTTAGTTTCAGGGGTATCGCCAGATACGCAGTATTTT. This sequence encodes CASSLVSGVSPDTQYF.